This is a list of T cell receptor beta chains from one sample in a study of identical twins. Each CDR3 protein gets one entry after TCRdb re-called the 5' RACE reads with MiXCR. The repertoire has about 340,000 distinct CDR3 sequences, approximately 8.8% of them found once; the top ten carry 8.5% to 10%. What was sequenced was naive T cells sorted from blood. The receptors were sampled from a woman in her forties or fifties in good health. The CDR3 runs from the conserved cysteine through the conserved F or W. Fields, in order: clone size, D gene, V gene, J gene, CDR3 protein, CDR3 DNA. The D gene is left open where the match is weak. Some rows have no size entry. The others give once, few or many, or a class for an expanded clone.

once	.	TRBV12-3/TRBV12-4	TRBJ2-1	CASSPGTPDYF	TGTGCCAGCAGTCCCGGGACCCCGGACTACTTC
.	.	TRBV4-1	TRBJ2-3	CASSQDGGPTDTQYF	TGCGCCAGCAGCCAAGATGGAGGGCCGACAGATACGCAGTATTTT
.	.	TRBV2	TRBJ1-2	CASKSSFSSDYTF	TGTGCCAGCAAATCGTCGTTCAGTTCGGACTACACCTTC
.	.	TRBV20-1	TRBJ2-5	CSARRQETQYF	TGCAGTGCTAGAAGACAAGAGACCCAGTACTTC
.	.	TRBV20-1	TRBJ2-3	CSAREPDWDSTDTQYF	TGCAGTGCTAGAGAACCTGACTGGGATAGCACAGATACGCAGTATTTT
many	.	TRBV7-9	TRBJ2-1	CASSLARQDEQFF	TGTGCCAGCAGCTTAGCTAGACAGGACGAGCAGTTCTTC
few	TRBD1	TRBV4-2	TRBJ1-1	CASSQIQGMNTEAFF	TGTGCCAGCAGCCAGATACAGGGGATGAACACTGAAGCTTTCTTT
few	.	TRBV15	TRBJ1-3	CATSRGSTGNTIYF	TGTGCCACCAGCAGGGGTTCAACTGGAAACACCATATATTTT
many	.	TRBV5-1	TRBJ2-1	CASSLGSLGSEQFF	TGCGCCAGCAGCTTGGGCAGTTTGGGGAGTGAGCAGTTCTTC
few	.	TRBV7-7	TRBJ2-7	CASSLAAGYEQYF	TGTGCTAGCAGCTTAGCGGCGGGCTACGAGCAGTACTTC
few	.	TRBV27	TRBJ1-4	CASATGGEKLFF	TGTGCCAGCGCGACAGGCGGAGAAAAACTGTTTTTT
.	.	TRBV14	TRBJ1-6	CASSQVIGRIDSPLHF	TGTGCCAGCAGCCAAGTGATCGGAAGGATCGATTCACCCCTCCACTTT
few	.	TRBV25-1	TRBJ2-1	CASQIESYNEQFF	TGTGCCAGCCAGATAGAATCCTACAATGAGCAGTTCTTC
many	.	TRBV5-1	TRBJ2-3	CASSFVRQIYDTQYF	TGCGCCAGCAGCTTTGTTCGGCAGATTTACGATACGCAGTATTTT
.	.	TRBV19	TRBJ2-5	CASSIGRETQYF	TGTGCCAGTAGTATAGGTCGTGAGACCCAGTACTTC
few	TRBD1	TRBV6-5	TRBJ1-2	CATGQGAF	TGTGCCACCGGACAGGGTGCCTTC
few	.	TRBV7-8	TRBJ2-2	CASSFPGENTGELFF	TGTGCCAGCAGCTTTCCGGGAGAGAACACCGGGGAGCTGTTTTTT
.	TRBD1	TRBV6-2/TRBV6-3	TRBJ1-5	CASRDRDDQPQHF	TGTGCCAGCCGGGACAGGGACGATCAGCCCCAGCATTTT
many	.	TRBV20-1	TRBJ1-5	CSAGGDSNQPQHF	TGCAGTGCGGGCGGGGATAGCAATCAGCCCCAGCATTTT
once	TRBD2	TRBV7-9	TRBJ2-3	CASSRGTSGYSTDTQYF	TGTGCCAGCAGCCGAGGGACTAGCGGGTATAGCACAGATACGCAGTATTTT
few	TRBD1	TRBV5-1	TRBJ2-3	CASRGGQGLDTQYF	TGCGCCAGCAGGGGGGGACAGGGGCTCGATACGCAGTATTTT
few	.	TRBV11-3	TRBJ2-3	CASSYFVSTDTQYF	TGTGCCAGCAGCTACTTTGTTAGCACAGATACGCAGTATTTT
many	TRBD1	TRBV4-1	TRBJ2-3	CASSLFLGTGGADTQYF	TGCGCCAGCAGCCTCTTCCTCGGGACAGGGGGCGCAGATACGCAGTATTTT
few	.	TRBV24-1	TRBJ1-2	CATSEPQGLGGYTF	TGTGCCACCAGTGAACCCCAGGGACTTGGTGGCTACACCTTC
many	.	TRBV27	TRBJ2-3	CASSLSLTLDTQYF	TGTGCCAGCAGTTTATCCCTAACTCTAGATACGCAGTATTTT
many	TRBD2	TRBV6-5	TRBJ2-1	CASRFSGSDYNEQFF	TGTGCCAGCAGGTTTAGCGGGAGTGACTACAATGAGCAGTTCTTC
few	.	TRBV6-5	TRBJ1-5	CASSYSSPYSNQPQHF	TGTGCCAGCAGTTACTCGTCCCCGTATAGCAATCAGCCCCAGCATTTT
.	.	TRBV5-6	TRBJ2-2	CARQQGRGTGELFF	TGTGCCAGACAACAGGGTCGTGGCACCGGGGAGCTGTTTTTT
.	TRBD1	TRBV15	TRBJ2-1	CATRGDRGESNEQFF	TGTGCCACCAGGGGAGACAGGGGAGAATCCAATGAGCAGTTCTTC
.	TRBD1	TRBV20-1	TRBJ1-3	CSARGDSQNSGNTIYF	TGCAGTGCTAGGGGGGACAGTCAGAACTCTGGAAACACCATATATTTT
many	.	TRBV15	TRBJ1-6	CATSEGRVRNSPLHF	TGTGCCACCAGCGAAGGCAGGGTTCGAAATTCACCCCTCCACTTT
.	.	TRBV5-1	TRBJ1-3	CASSPTSQGYRNTIYF	TGCGCCAGCAGCCCAACTTCACAGGGATACAGAAACACCATATATTTT
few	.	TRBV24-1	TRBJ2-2	CATSDLGAGGDGELFF	TGTGCCACCAGTGACCTCGGGGCAGGGGGGGACGGGGAGCTGTTTTTT
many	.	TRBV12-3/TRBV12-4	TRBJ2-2	CASSPGTLNTGELFF	TGTGCCAGCAGTCCCGGGACCCTAAACACCGGGGAGCTGTTTTTT
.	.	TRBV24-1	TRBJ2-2	CATSDLGRQNTGELFF	TGTGCCACCAGTGATTTAGGCCGACAGAACACCGGGGAGCTGTTTTTT
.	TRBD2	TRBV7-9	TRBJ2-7	CASSLALSGRGYEQYF	TGTGCCAGCAGCTTAGCGCTAAGCGGGAGGGGATACGAGCAGTACTTC
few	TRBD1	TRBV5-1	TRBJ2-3	CASNGTGDPSSTDTQYF	TGCGCCAGCAACGGGACAGGGGACCCATCAAGCACAGATACGCAGTATTTT
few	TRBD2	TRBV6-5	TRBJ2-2	CASSYGTSGYTGELFF	TGTGCCAGCAGTTACGGGACTAGCGGTTACACCGGGGAGCTGTTTTTT
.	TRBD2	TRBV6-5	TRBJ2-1	CASTGGRKQQFF	TGTGCCAGCACCGGCGGGAGAAAGCAGCAGTTCTTC
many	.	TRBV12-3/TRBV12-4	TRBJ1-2	CASSLGRGYTF	TGTGCCAGCAGTTTGGGCCGCGGCTACACCTTC
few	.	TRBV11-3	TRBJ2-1	CASSFRLGSGTYNEQFF	TGTGCCAGCAGCTTCAGACTGGGGTCTGGCACCTACAATGAGCAGTTCTTC
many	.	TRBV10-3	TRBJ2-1	CAIRNMSSYNEQFF	TGTGCCATCAGAAACATGAGCTCCTACAATGAGCAGTTCTTC
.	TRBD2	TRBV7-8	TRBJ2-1	CASSLELAGGLLNEQFF	TGTGCCAGCAGCTTAGAGCTAGCGGGAGGTCTTTTAAATGAGCAGTTCTTC
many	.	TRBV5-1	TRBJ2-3	CASSLDRTDTQYF	TGTGCCAGCAGCCTCGACAGGACAGATACGCAGTATTTT
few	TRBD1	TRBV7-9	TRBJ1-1	CASSRTDREAFF	TGTGCCAGCAGCAGAACGGACAGGGAAGCTTTCTTT
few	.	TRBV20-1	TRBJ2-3	CSAPSQGPDTQYF	TGCAGTGCCCCTTCCCAGGGTCCAGATACGCAGTATTTT
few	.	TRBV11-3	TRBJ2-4	CASSSYPGDGNIQYF	TGTGCCAGCAGCTCCTACCCCGGGGACGGGAACATTCAGTACTTC
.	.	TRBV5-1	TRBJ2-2	CASSYRDTNTGELFF	TGCGCCAGCAGCTACCGGGACACCAACACCGGGGAGCTGTTTTTT